Detailed here is one TCR beta chain. TCRdb's table, derived via immunoSEQ multiplex PCR, lists solely in-frame clones and lacks some. Found here are some 700,000 clones, around 89% of them singletons; the top ten hold 0.0095% to 0.011%. Trimming removed 8 bases from V and 5 bases from J; junction bases left unmatched: 11. Germline CDR1 reads SQVTM; CDR2 reads ANQGSEA. The CDR3 runs 13 residues. This sample was taken from a study of shared T cell receptors in the human thymus. The sample was also linked to a second study, of human thymus T cells.

The source is a boy younger than two with a congenital heart defect. The specimen was thymocytes. The chain joins TRBV29-1 to TRBJ2-5, with 7 bases that match TRBD2. CDR3 nucleotides: TGCAGCTCGGACGGGGGGACCGGGGAGACCCAGTACTTC. Its protein is CSSDGGTGETQYF.